Below, one T cell receptor beta chain is given with its context. TCRdb's copy holds only in-frame clones and misses some; the assay was immunoSEQ multiplex PCR. The table lists some 10,000 clones, approximately 70% of them singletons. The data are from a study of chemoradiotherapy in HPV16-positive cancers. Germline V gives CDR1 SGDLS, CDR2 YYNGEE. V was pared by 2 bases and J by 2 bases, with 3 bases of the junction left unmatched. The CDR3 consists of 15 residues. This sequence originates from a human donor with HPV-associated anogenital cancer. The V and J genes are TRBV9 and TRBJ2-5; 10 bases match TRBD2. Specimen collection occurred from a patient who underwent chemoradiotherapy. The CDR3 region has the DNA TGTGCCAGCAGCGTCATTAGCGGGGGGCAAGAGACCCAGTACTTC. It yields the protein CASSVISGGQETQYF. Together with reference TRBV9 and TRBJ2-5, the CDR3 gives the full variable domain: DSGVTQTPKHLITATGQRVTLRCSPRSGDLSVYWYQQSLDQGLQFLIQYYNGEERAKGNILERFSAQQFPDLHSELNLSSLELGDSALYFCASSVISGGQETQYFGPGTRLLVL.